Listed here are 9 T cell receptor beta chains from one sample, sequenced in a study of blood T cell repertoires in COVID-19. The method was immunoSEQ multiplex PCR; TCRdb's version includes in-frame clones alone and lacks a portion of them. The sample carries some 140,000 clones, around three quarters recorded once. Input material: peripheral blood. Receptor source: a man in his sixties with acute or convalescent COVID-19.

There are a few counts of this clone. The CDR3 reads CASSIGDSYEQYF. As DNA, the CDR3 is TGTGCCAGCAGCATCGGAGATTCCTACGAGCAGTACTTC. The J gene is TRBJ2-7, the V gene TRBV5-6; D gene ambiguous. V shed 4 bases and J shed 1 base, with 9 bases lying between them. The germline gives CDR1 SGHDT, CDR2 YYEEEE. This CDR3 comprises 13 residues.

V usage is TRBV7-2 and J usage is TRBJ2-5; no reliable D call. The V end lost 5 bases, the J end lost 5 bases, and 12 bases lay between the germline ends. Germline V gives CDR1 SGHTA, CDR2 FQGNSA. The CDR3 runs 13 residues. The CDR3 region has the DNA TGTGCCAGCAGCGTGCAGTGGCGGGAGACCCAGTACTTC. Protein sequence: CASSVQWRETQYF.

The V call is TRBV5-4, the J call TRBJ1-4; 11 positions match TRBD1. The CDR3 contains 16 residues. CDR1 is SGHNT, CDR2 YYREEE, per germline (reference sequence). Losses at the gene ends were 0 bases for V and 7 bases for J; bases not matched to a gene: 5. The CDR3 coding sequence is TGTGCCAGCAGCTTGGCTCCGGGACAGGGGGGTGAAAAACTGTTTTTT. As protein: CASSLAPGQGGEKLFF. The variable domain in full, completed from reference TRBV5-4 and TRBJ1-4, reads ETGVTQSPTHLIKTRGQQVTLRCSSQSGHNTVSWYQQALGQGPQFIFQYYREEENGRGNFPPRFSGLQFPNYSSELNVNALELDDSALYLCASSLAPGQGGEKLFFGSGTQLSVL.

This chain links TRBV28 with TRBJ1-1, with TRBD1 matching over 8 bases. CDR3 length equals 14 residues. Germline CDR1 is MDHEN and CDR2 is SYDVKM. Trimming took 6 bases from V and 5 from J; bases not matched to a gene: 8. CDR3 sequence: CASRAGQGGTEAFF. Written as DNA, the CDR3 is TGTGCCAGCAGGGCCGGACAGGGCGGGACTGAAGCTTTCTTT.

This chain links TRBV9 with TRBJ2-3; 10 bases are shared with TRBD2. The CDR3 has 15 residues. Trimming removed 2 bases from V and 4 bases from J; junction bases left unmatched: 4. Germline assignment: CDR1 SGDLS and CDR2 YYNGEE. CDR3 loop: CASSVSGRASDTQYF. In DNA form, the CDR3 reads TGTGCCAGCAGCGTCAGCGGGAGGGCGTCAGATACGCAGTATTTT.

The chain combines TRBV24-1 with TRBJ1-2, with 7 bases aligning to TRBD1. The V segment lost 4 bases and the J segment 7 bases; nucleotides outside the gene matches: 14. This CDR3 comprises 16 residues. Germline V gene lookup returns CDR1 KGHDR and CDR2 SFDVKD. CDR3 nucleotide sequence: TGTGCCACCAGTGACCCCCGACAGGGCGAAAAGGGTGGCTACACCTTC. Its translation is CATSDPRQGEKGGYTF.

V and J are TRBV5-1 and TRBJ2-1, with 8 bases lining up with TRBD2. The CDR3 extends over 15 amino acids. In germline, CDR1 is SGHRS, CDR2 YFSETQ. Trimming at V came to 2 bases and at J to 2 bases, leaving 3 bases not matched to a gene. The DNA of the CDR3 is TGCGCCAGCAGCTTAGCGGGAGAGACCTACAATGAGCAGTTCTTC. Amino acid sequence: CASSLAGETYNEQFF.

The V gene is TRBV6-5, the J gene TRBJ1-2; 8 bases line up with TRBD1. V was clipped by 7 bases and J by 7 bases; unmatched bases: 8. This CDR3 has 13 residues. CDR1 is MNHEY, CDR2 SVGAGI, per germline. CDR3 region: CASTQQGVSGYTF. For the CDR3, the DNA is TGTGCCAGCACCCAACAGGGGGTGAGTGGCTACACCTTC.

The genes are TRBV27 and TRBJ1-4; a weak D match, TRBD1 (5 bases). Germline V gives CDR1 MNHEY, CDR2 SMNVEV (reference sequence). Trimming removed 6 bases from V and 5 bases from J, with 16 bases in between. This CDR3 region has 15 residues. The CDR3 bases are TGTGCCAGCAGGAGATCAGGCGGGGGGAATGAAAAACTGTTTTTT. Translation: CASRRSGGGNEKLFF.